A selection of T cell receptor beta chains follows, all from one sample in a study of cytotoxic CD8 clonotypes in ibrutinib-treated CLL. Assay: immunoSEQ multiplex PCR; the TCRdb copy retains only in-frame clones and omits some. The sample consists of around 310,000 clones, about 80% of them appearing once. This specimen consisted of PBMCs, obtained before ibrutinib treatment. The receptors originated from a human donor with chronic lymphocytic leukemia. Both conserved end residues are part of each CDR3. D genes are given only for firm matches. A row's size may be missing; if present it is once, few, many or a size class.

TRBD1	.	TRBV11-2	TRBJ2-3	TGTGCCAGCAGCTCCAGACAGGGGGTATATGTAGATACGCAGTATTTT	CASSSRQGVYVDTQYF
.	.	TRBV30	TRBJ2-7	TGTGCCTGGAGTGTACGGTGGGAAGGTAAGGTCCACGAGCAGTACTTC	CAWSVRWEGKVHEQYF
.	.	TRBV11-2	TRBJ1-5	TGTGCCAGCAGCTTAGTGGCAGGGGCAGGTCAGCCCCAGCATTTT	CASSLVAGAGQPQHF
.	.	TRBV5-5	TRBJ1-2	TGTGCCAGCAGCTTGGCGGCCAGGGATTACTATGGCTACACCTTC	CASSLAARDYYGYTF
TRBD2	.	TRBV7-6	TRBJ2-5	TGTGCCAGCAGCTTAGCGGGACTAGCCACGGAGACCCAGTACTTC	CASSLAGLATETQYF
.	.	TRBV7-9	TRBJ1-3	TGTGCCAGCAGCTTAGCCGGAAACACCATATATTTT	CASSLAGNTIYF
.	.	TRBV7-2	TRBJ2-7	TGTGCCAGCAGCTTAGGGACAGTATTCGACGAGCAGTACTTC	CASSLGTVFDEQYF
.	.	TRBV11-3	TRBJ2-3	TGTGCCAGCAGCTTAATCGGCGGGACGGTAGATACGCAGTATTTT	CASSLIGGTVDTQYF
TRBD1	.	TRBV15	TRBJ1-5	TGTGCCACCACCGGGACAGATAGCAATCAGCCCCAGCATTTT	CATTGTDSNQPQHF
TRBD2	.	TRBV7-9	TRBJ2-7	TGTGCCAGCAGCCAGGGACTAGCGGGAGTATACGAGCAGTACTTC	CASSQGLAGVYEQYF
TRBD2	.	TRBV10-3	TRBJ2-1	TGTGCCATCAGTGAAATAGCGGGAGTGTCCTACAATGAGCAGTTCTTC	CAISEIAGVSYNEQFF
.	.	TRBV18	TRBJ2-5	TGTGCCAGCTCACCTCAATCGGGGGACGGGACCCAGTACTTC	CASSPQSGDGTQYF
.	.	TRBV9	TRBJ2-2	TGTGCCAGCAGCGTAGCGGACGGACTCGGGGAGCTGTTTTTT	CASSVADGLGELFF
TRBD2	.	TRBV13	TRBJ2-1	TGTGCCAGCCAACTAGCGGGAGGCGATGAGCAGTTCTTC	CASQLAGGDEQFF
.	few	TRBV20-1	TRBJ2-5	TGCAGTTCCCCGGGGCGCGAGACCCAGTACTTC	CSSPGRETQYF
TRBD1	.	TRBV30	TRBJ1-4	TGTGCCTGGAGTATGCAGGGGGCCGAAAAACTGTTTTTT	CAWSMQGAEKLFF
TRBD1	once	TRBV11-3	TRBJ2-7	TGTGCCAGCAGCTTAGATGGGACAGGGGCCTACGAGCAGTACTTC	CASSLDGTGAYEQYF
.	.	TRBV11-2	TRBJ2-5	TGTGCCAGCAGCTCCGGGACGGAACGGTGGGGGACCCAGTACTTC	CASSSGTERWGTQYF
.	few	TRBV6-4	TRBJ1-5	TGTGCCAGCAGTGAGGGGAGCAATCAGCCCCAGCATTTT	CASSEGSNQPQHF
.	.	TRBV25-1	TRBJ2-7	TGTGCCAGCAGTTTGGACGGGCGCTCCTACGAGCAGTACTTC	CASSLDGRSYEQYF
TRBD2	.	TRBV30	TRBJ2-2	TGTGCCTGGAGTGTAGGCGGGACTACCACCGGGGAGCTGTTTTTT	CAWSVGGTTTGELFF
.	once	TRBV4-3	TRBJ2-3	TGCGCCAGCAGCCAAGATCCACGGTTGGATACGCAGTATTTT	CASSQDPRLDTQYF
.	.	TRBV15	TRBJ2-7	TGTGCCACCAAAGGGACTTCACGGAACGAGCAGTACTTC	CATKGTSRNEQYF
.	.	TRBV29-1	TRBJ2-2	TGCAGCGTTGAAGGGACCACGGGGGAGCTGTTTTTT	CSVEGTTGELFF
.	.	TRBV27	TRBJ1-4	TGTGCCAGCAGTGCGATATACACAACTAATGAAAAACTGTTTTTT	CASSAIYTTNEKLFF
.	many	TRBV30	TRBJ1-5	TGTGCCTATACGCGGGGGAGCAATCAGCCCCAGCATTTT	CAYTRGSNQPQHF
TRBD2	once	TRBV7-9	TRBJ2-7	TGTGCCAGCAGCCCGAGACTAGCGGGAGGGTGGTACGAGCAGTACTTC	CASSPRLAGGWYEQYF
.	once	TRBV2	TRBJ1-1	TGTGCCAGCTTAGGAGGCTATAACACTGAAGCTTTCTTT	CASLGGYNTEAFF
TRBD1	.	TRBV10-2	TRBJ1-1	TGCGCCAGCAGCTCTCAGGGGGCCAACACTGAAGCTTTCTTT	CASSSQGANTEAFF
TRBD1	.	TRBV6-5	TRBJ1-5	TGTGCCAGCAGTCCGGGGACAGAGAATCAGCCCCAGCATTTT	CASSPGTENQPQHF
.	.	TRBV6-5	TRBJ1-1	TGTGCCAGCAGTAACAGACCAGGGACTGAAGCTTTCTTT	CASSNRPGTEAFF
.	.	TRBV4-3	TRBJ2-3	TGCGCCAGCAGCCAAGATAGGGGGGCTACGAACACAGATACGCAGTATTTT	CASSQDRGATNTDTQYF
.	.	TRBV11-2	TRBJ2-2	TGTGCCAGCAGCTTTGGAGGGGACACCGGGGAGCTGTTTTTT	CASSFGGDTGELFF
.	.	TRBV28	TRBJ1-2	TGTGCCAGCAGTTTACTGGCATCCCCGAAGGGCTACACCTTC	CASSLLASPKGYTF
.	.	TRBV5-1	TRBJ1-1	TGCGCCAGCAGGAAAGGCGCCACGGGGGGCGAGACTGAAGCTTTCTTT	CASRKGATGGETEAFF
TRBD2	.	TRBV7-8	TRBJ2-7	TGTGCCAGCAGCTTAATATTGGGACTAAACTCCTACGAGCAGTACTTC	CASSLILGLNSYEQYF
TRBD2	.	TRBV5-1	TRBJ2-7	TGCGCCAGCAGCACGCTAGCGGAGAGCTCCTACGAGCAGTACTTC	CASSTLAESSYEQYF
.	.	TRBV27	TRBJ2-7	TGTGCCAGCAGAGAGGGGGTGGCCTACGAGCAGTACTTC	CASREGVAYEQYF
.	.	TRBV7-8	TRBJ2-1	TGTGCCAGCAGCTCCTACCGGGGGTACAATGAGCAGTTCTTC	CASSSYRGYNEQFF
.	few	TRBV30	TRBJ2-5	TGTGCCTGGAGTGTGTTAGGTTTGCGGGACGGAGAGACCCAGTACTTC	CAWSVLGLRDGETQYF
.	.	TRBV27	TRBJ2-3	TGTGCCAGCAGTTTAGGGCTAGCCGTCGGCACAGATACGCAGTATTTT	CASSLGLAVGTDTQYF
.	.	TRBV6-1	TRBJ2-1	TGTGCCAGCAGTGCGCTGCTTAGCGGTAAACGTGGTGAGCAGTTCTTC	CASSALLSGKRGEQFF
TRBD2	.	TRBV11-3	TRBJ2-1	TGTGCCAGCAGCCCCCGGTTGGACGGGGGGAGCTCCTACAATGAGCAGTTCTTC	CASSPRLDGGSSYNEQFF
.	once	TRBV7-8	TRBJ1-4	TGTGCCAGCAGCTTACGCTCAACTAATGAAAAACTGTTTTTT	CASSLRSTNEKLFF
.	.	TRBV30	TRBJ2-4	TGTGCCTGGAGTGTCCGTGTTGGCGTAGCCAAAAACATTCAGTACTTC	CAWSVRVGVAKNIQYF
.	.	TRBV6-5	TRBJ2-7	TGTGCCAGCAGTTATGCCTGGGGTTCAAGAGGCTACGAGCAGTACTTC	CASSYAWGSRGYEQYF
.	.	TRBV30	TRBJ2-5	TGTGCCTGGAGTGTACGTCTGGCAGAGACCCAGTACTTC	CAWSVRLAETQYF
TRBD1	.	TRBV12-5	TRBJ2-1	TGTGCTAGTGGTTTGGCCTCCGGTTTGGACAGGGGACCTTACAATGAGCAGTTCTTC	CASGLASGLDRGPYNEQFF
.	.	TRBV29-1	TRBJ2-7	TGCAGCGTTAGGATTTCCTACGAGCAGTACTTC	CSVRISYEQYF
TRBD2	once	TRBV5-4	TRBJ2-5	TGTGCCAGCAGCTTTACGAGCGGGGGACAAGAGACCCAGTACTTC	CASSFTSGGQETQYF
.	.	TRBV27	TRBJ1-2	TGTGCCAGCAGGAAGAGCAGTACAGGGTTTGGGTATGGCTACACCTTC	CASRKSSTGFGYGYTF
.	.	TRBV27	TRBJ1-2	TGTGCCAGCAGTTTATCTTTCGGGGTATGGGAGTGGGGCTACACCTTC	CASSLSFGVWEWGYTF
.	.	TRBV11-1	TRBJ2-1	TGTGCCAGCAGCCAACAACGCCAGGGGCTTGGTGATGAGCAGTTCTTC	CASSQQRQGLGDEQFF
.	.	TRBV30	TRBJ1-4	TGTGCCGGACTCGACAGGCTTAATGAAAAACTGTTTTTT	CAGLDRLNEKLFF
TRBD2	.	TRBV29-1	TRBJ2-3	TGCAGCACCAGAGCATGGCGGGAGAGCACAGATACGCAGTATTTT	CSTRAWRESTDTQYF
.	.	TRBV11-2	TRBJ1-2	TGTGCCAGCAGCTTAGGCACAGGGTACTATGGCTACACCTTC	CASSLGTGYYGYTF
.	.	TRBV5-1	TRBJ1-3	TGCGCCAGCAGCTTGTTTCCCAGCGACTCTGGAAACACCATATATTTT	CASSLFPSDSGNTIYF